This entry describes one T cell receptor (beta chain). This sample is drawn from a study of T cell changes during pregnancy in multiple sclerosis. Repertoires were generated with immunoSEQ multiplex PCR, while TCRdb's copy carries only in-frame clones and drops some. The table includes some 64,000 clones, about 90% detected once. The CDR3 is 15 residues long. Per germline, CDR1 MNHEY and CDR2 SMNVEV (reference sequence). V trimming: 3 bases; J trimming: 7 bases; junction bases outside the gene matches: 3. The receptor was isolated from a female donor with multiple sclerosis, enrolled in a pregnancy study. Sequencing was performed on peripheral blood, taken after pregnancy. J is TRBJ1-6 and V is TRBV27; TRBD1 agrees at 10 bases. CDR3 nucleotide sequence: TGTGCCAGCAGTTTTGGGGACAGGGGAAATTCACCCCTCCACTTT. Residues: CASSFGDRGNSPLHF.